One and the same sample provided the 29 T cell receptor delta chains below, sequenced in a study of delta chains in infants with herpesvirus infections. Gamma-chain- and delta-chain-specific primers converted PBMC RNA into TCR cDNA. TCRdb used CATT to re-call clones from the RT-PCR reads. The repertoire consists of about 1,400 delta-chain clones, with 25% to 30% occurring once and the leading ten covering 8.5% to 10%. The starting material was peripheral blood, obtained at time point 1 of longitudinal follow-up. The receptors come from a human donor who was a Ugandan infant, either HIV-exposed or HIV-unexposed (not recorded which).

In its sample, this clone is large (0.1 to 1%). This sequence joins TRDV2 and TRDJ3; 11 nucleotides agree with TRDD3. Germline values: CDR1 GEAIGNYY, CDR2 EKD. The ends lost 6 bases at V and 3 bases at J; junction bases unmatched: 0. The CDR3 is 15 amino acids. The chain's CDR3 is CACTGGYWDTRQMFF. CDR3 coding DNA: TGTGCCTGTACTGGGGGATACTGGGACACCCGACAGATGTTTTTC.

This clone ranks as medium-sized. The V gene is TRDV2, the J gene TRDJ3; the D is unclear. The CDR3 extends over 17 amino acids. V lost 0 bases to trimming and J lost 0 bases, with 8 bases between them. CDR1 and CDR2 (germline): GEAIGNYY, EKD. CDR3 sequence: CACDTVLSSWDTRQMFF. In nucleotides, the CDR3 is TGTGCCTGTGACACCGTACTGAGCTCCTGGGACACCCGACAGATGTTTTTC.

This clone is categorized as medium-sized (0.01 to 0.1%). The gene calls are TRDV1 and TRDJ1; D is unclear. Germline CDR1 is TSWWSYY and CDR2 is QGS. The CDR3 loop spans 15 amino acids. The V end was cut by 1 base, the J end by 0 bases, with 9 bases between. The DNA of the CDR3 is TGTGCTCTTGGGGAACCGTGGGAATACACCGATAAACTCATCTTT. Encoded protein: CALGEPWEYTDKLIF.

To note about this clone: It may be a read error: a sequence one base away is much more abundant. The chain carries TRDV1 and TRDJ2; TRDD3 aligns across 12 bases. V was pared by 0 bases and J by 0 bases, with 20 bases of the junction left unmatched. The CDR3 has 24 amino acids. CDR1 is TSWWSYY, CDR2 QGS, per germline. CDR3 nucleotides: TGTGCTCTTGGGGAACTTCATTCCTCCCCACCTTCTGGGGGATACGCGACTTTGACAGCACAACTCTTCTTT. Amino acids: CALGELHSSPPSGGYATLTAQLFF.

The chain carries TRDV1 and TRDJ1; TRDD3 aligns across 7 bases. Germline assignment: CDR1 TSWWSYY and CDR2 QGS. CDR3 length equals 18 residues. J gave up 3 bases and V 2 bases, and 15 bases lay outside the gene matches. The CDR3 region is CALGETVPTDWGADKLIF. The CDR3 nucleotides are TGTGCTCTTGGGGAAACGGTTCCCACGGACTGGGGAGCCGATAAACTCATCTTT.

Sample share makes this clone medium-sized. The chain joins TRDV1 to TRDJ1; 10 bases are a match to TRDD3. The germline V gene encodes CDR1 TSWWSYY and CDR2 QGS. This CDR3 spans 22 amino acids. V gave up 3 bases and J gave up 0 bases; unmatched junction bases: 22. CDR3 sequence: CALGDPGLPKPGDTEDTDKLIF. The CDR3 coding sequence is TGTGCTCTTGGGGACCCTGGCCTTCCTAAGCCGGGGGATACGGAGGACACCGATAAACTCATCTTT.

By share of the sample, this clone is large (0.1 to 1%). The V gene lacks a call, and TRDJ2 is the J gene; TRDD3 is taken as the D call from the table, unchecked against the DNA. The CDR3 sequence is 12 residues long. CDR3 DNA: TGTGCTGGGGGATATTTGACAGCACAACTCTTCTTT. Protein: CAGGYLTAQLFF.

The gene calls are TRAV29/DV5 and TRDJ1; 9 positions agree with TRDD3. CDR3 length: 16 residues. Germline V gene sequence: CDR1 NSMFDY, CDR2 ISSIKDK. The V and J ends lost 0 bases and 6 bases, in that order; junction bases with no gene match: 12. CDR3 coding DNA: TGTGCAGCAAGCGCGAGGTGGGGGATAGGACAAAATAAACTCATCTTT. Protein: CAASARWGIGQNKLIF.

This clone was seen a single time. A far larger clone differs by one base, so this is likely a read error. The V and J genes are TRDV2 and TRDJ1; 8 nucleotides match TRDD3. The CDR3 loop spans 14 amino acids. From germline, CDR1 is GEAIGNYY and CDR2 EKD. CDR3 loop: CARDILGDTDKLIF. CDR3 bases: TGTGCCCGTGACATACTGGGGGACACCGATAAACTCATCTTT.

Points on this clone: A much larger clone differs by one base, so this may be a read error. The chain has TRDV1 and TRDJ1; 10 bases align to TRDD3. CDR1 and CDR2 (germline): TSWWSYY, QGS. The CDR3 contains 18 residues. Losses at the gene ends were 3 bases for V and 5 bases for J; bases not matched to a gene: 15. CDR3 coding DNA: TGTGCTCTTGGGGATCTTCCAAGAGGACTGGGGGATGCGGATAAACTCATCTTT. Protein sequence: CALGDLPRGLGDADKLIF.

As to this clone: With a much larger clone just one base away, this may be a read error. The chain uses TRDV2 and TRDJ1; 8 bases are shared with TRDD3. Germline CDR1 GEAIGNYY, CDR2 EKD. V shed 0 bases and J 9 bases; nucleotides not matched to a gene: 11. This CDR3 is built from 15 residues. The DNA for the CDR3 is TGTGCCTGTGACACCGTGGGGGATTTGACAGCACAACTCATCTTT. Translating gives CACDTVGDLTAQLIF.

This clone was counted between two and nine times. The gene calls are TRDV1 and TRDJ1, with a weak D call TRDD3 (6 bases). V dropped 2 bases and J dropped 10 bases, with 23 bases sitting between them. Germline CDR1 reads TSWWSYY; CDR2 reads QGS. The CDR3 is 16 amino acids. The CDR3 DNA reads TGTGCTCTTGGGGAAGTTACACCCCTGGGGAGTACTGTACTCATCTTT. Translated, it gives CALGEVTPLGSTVLIF.

This clone was detected a few times. The J gene is TRDJ3, the V gene TRDV2, with TRDD3 as a possible D gene (6 bases). Germline V lookup: CDR1 GEAIGNYY, CDR2 EKD. The CDR3 runs to 18 residues. With 0 bases removed from V and 0 bases from J, the gap between germline ends came to 11 bases. The CDR3, as DNA: TGTGCCTGTGACACCTGGGGGTCCAGCTCCTGGGACACCCGACAGATGTTTTTC. It translates to CACDTWGSSSWDTRQMFF.

On this clone itself: A much larger clone differs from this one at a single base, so this may be a read error. This sample includes further DNA sequences coding for the same CDR3. The chain carries TRDV1 and TRDJ1, with TRDD3 identical over 9 bases. CDR1 TSWWSYY and CDR2 QGS come from the germline V gene. V lost 1 base and J lost 0; bases outside the gene matches: 15. This CDR3 is built from 20 residues. The CDR3 is CALGEPNFLGGYRYTDKLIF. For the CDR3, the DNA is TGTGCTCTTGGGGAACCAAACTTCCTTGGGGGATATCGATACACCGATAAACTCATCTTT.

The CDR3 nucleotides are TGTGCTCTTGGGGAATTTGTCGATAAACTCATCTTT. This translates into CALGEFVDKLIF. The chain couples TRDV1 to TRDJ1; no reliable D call. Trimming left V 2 bases short and J 4 bases short, with 5 bases between. CDR1 and CDR2 (germline): TSWWSYY, QGS. The CDR3 is made up of 12 amino acids.

This clone was counted once. Since a far larger clone is one base different, this is likely a read error. The J gene corresponds to TRDJ1; a V gene call is absent; TRDD3, the table's D call, was not compared with the DNA. The CDR3 consists of 17 residues. CDR3 DNA sequence: TGTGCTTCCTCCAACGTGGGCTACTGGGGATATAACGATAAACTCATCTTT. Translated, it gives CASSNVGYWGYNDKLIF.

The chain recombines TRAV38-2/DV8 with TRDJ1; TRDD3 matches 7 bases. The CDR3 has 15 amino acids. Trimming at V came to 7 bases and at J to 2 bases, leaving 11 bases not matched to a gene. Germline V gives CDR1 TSESDYY, CDR2 QEAYKQQN. Here the CDR3 reads CAYAAWGLPTDKLIF. Here the CDR3 DNA reads TGTGCTTATGCGGCCTGGGGGTTGCCGACCGATAAACTCATCTTT.

This clone was seen more than once but under ten times. The V call is TRDV1, the J call TRDJ1; the match to TRDD3 covers 13 bases. The length of the CDR3 is 26 residues. Germline V lookup: CDR1 TSWWSYY, CDR2 QGS. Trimming removed 3 bases from V and 0 bases from J; junction bases left unmatched: 31. CDR3 nucleotide sequence: TGTGCTCTTGGGGATTTCGCTCGCTACATCGGTACTGGGGGATACGACGTTCAGGGTTACACCGATAAACTCATCTTT. It translates to CALGDFARYIGTGGYDVQGYTDKLIF.

With respect to this clone: This may be a read error: a much more frequent sequence differs by one nucleotide. The same CDR3 also results from other DNA sequences found in this sample. The chain combines TRDV2 with TRDJ3, with 8 bases matching TRDD3. The CDR3 extends over 22 amino acids. The V segment lost 4 bases and the J segment 0 bases; nucleotides outside the gene matches: 19. Per the germline V gene, CDR1 is GEAIGNYY and CDR2 is EKD. CDR3 bases: TGTGCCTGTGATACTATTTCGCAGCTTCTGGGGGACAGCTCCTGGGACACCCGACAGATGTTTTTC. This gives the protein CACDTISQLLGDSSWDTRQMFF.

This clone was detected a few times. The chain uses TRDV1 and TRDJ1, with 11 positions matching TRDD3. CDR1 TSWWSYY and CDR2 QGS come from the germline V gene. V lost 2 bases to trimming and J lost 0 bases; unmatched junction nucleotides: 8. This CDR3 has 18 amino acids. The CDR3 here is CALGETHWGIGNTDKLIF. The CDR3, as DNA: TGTGCTCTTGGGGAAACCCACTGGGGGATAGGAAACACCGATAAACTCATCTTT.

This clone ranks as medium-sized (0.01 to 0.1%). V gene TRDV3 combines with J gene TRDJ1; 9 positions agree with TRDD3. The V gene end was trimmed by 4 bases and the J gene end by 0 bases; junction bases not matched to a gene: 30. The CDR3 length is 22 residues. Per germline, CDR1 TVYSNPD and CDR2 GDNSRS (reference sequence). CDR3 in DNA: TGTGCCTCCTCGCCTCTCTTCCTTTTACCCACCCTGGGGGATTCGTACACCGATAAACTCATCTTT. This gives the protein CASSPLFLLPTLGDSYTDKLIF.

The chain has TRDV1 and TRDJ1, with D possibly being TRDD3 (6 bases). The CDR3 covers 18 residues. Per the germline V gene, CDR1 is TSWWSYY and CDR2 is QGS. V was shortened by 5 bases and J by 0 bases, with 22 bases between the two germline ends. The CDR3 reads CALGKSKLGGSYTDKLIF. CDR3 nucleotide sequence: TGTGCTCTTGGGAAAAGTAAGTTGGGGGGTTCCTACACCGATAAACTCATCTTT.

The chain carries TRDV1 and TRDJ1; TRDD3 aligns across 10 bases. V was clipped by 0 bases and J by 0 bases; unmatched bases: 13. Per the germline V gene, CDR1 is TSWWSYY and CDR2 is QGS. The CDR3 is 20 residues long. This CDR3 reads CALGELEGSGDTPNTDKLIF. CDR3 DNA: TGTGCTCTTGGGGAACTGGAAGGGTCGGGGGATACGCCGAACACCGATAAACTCATCTTT.

This clone is judged large. The chain is built from TRAV29/DV5 and TRDJ1; 10 bases agree with TRDD3. In germline, CDR1 is NSMFDY, CDR2 ISSIKDK. This CDR3 has 16 residues. V trimming: 1 base; J trimming: 0 bases; junction bases outside the gene matches: 6. In DNA, the CDR3 is TGTGCAGCAAGCCCGGGACTGGGGGATTACACCGATAAACTCATCTTT. This sequence encodes CAASPGLGDYTDKLIF. The full variable domain, rest sourced from reference TRAV29/DV5 and TRDJ1, is DQQVKQNSPSLSVQEGRISILNCDYTNSMFDYFLWYKKYPAEGPTFLISISSIKDKNEDGRFTVFLNKSAKHLSLHIVPSQPGDSAVYFCAASPGLGDYTDKLIFGKGTRVTVEP.

This clone is labeled large (0.1 to 1%). V is TRDV2 and J is TRDJ1; 9 bases line up with TRDD3. Germline lookup yields CDR1 GEAIGNYY and CDR2 EKD. The trim removed 2 bases at V and 1 base at J, leaving 4 bases unmatched. This CDR3 region has 15 residues. The CDR3 DNA reads TGTGCCTGTGACAAGGGGGGATACCGCACCGATAAACTCATCTTT. This translates into CACDKGGYRTDKLIF.

As regards this clone: A much larger clone lies one base from this, so it may be a read error. The CDR3 bases are TGTGCTCTTGGGGCCTTCCTTGCTGATAAACTCATCTTT. It translates to CALGAFLADKLIF. This sequence joins TRDV1 and TRDJ1, with 7 bases aligning to TRDD2. Losses at the gene ends were 4 bases for V and 5 bases for J; bases not matched to a gene: 4. Germline lookup yields CDR1 TSWWSYY and CDR2 QGS. The CDR3 sequence is 13 residues long.

This clone has a handful of counts. The gene calls are TRDV1 and TRDJ1; 7 bases line up with TRDD3. J gave up 0 bases and V 2 bases, and 21 bases lay outside the gene matches. The CDR3 consists of 21 residues. The germline V gene has CDR1 TSWWSYY and CDR2 QGS. The chain's CDR3 is CALGELTPPPLSGGYTDKLIF. CDR3 DNA: TGTGCTCTTGGGGAATTAACCCCTCCGCCCTTATCTGGGGGGTACACCGATAAACTCATCTTT.

This clone was picked up a small number of times. This chain links TRDV1 with TRDJ1; D gene unclear. Germline CDR1 reads TSWWSYY; CDR2 reads QGS. Trimming pared 5 bases from V and 0 bases from J, leaving 31 bases between. The CDR3 has 21 residues. CDR3 in amino acids: CALGPPSAPLTSEWDTDKLIF. As DNA, the CDR3 is TGTGCTCTTGGGCCCCCCTCCGCCCCCCTTACGTCGGAATGGGACACCGATAAACTCATCTTT.

This clone is classed as large. The chain combines TRDV2 with TRDJ2; 9 positions match TRDD3. The CDR3 runs to 17 residues. CDR1 and CDR2 (germline): GEAIGNYY, EKD. V shed 1 base and J 2 bases; nucleotides not matched to a gene: 7. The CDR3 reads CACDTITGGQLTAQLFF. CDR3 sequence (DNA): TGTGCCTGTGACACGATTACTGGGGGACAGTTGACAGCACAACTCTTCTTT.